This T cell receptor beta chain comes out of a study of PD-1 blockade in classical Hodgkin lymphoma. For the study at large: Patients in the cohort were put on intravenous nivolumab, 3 mg/kg every 2 weeks. Findings of the study overall: Newly diagnosed patients had diversity similar to the baseline diversity of complete responders.

Germline V CDR1 and CDR2: SQVTM, ANQGSEA. The CDR3 runs to 16 residues. With 1 base clipped from V and 2 bases from J, the junction kept 9 bases outside the gene matches. TCRdb's copy holds only in-frame clones and misses some; the assay was immunoSEQ multiplex PCR. The data contain fewer than 25,000 clones, about 86% of them singletons. Time point meaning: cycle 4 day 1 (C4D1), after less than 7 weeks of nivolumab. Each and every patient relapsed after autologous stem cell transplantation, and patients got differing brentuximab vedotin exposure. Concerning this clone itself: As yet, its antigen is unknown.

This specimen was peripheral blood mononuclear cells (PBMCs), taken before the fourth cycle of nivolumab. This rearrangement joins TRBV29-1 to TRBJ2-7; 9 positions agree with TRBD1. The TCR originated in a human donor with classical Hodgkin lymphoma. As DNA, the CDR3 is TGCAGCGTTGAAGTCCCCCCGACAGGGGGTACCTACGAGCAGTACTTC. Residues: CSVEVPPTGGTYEQYF.